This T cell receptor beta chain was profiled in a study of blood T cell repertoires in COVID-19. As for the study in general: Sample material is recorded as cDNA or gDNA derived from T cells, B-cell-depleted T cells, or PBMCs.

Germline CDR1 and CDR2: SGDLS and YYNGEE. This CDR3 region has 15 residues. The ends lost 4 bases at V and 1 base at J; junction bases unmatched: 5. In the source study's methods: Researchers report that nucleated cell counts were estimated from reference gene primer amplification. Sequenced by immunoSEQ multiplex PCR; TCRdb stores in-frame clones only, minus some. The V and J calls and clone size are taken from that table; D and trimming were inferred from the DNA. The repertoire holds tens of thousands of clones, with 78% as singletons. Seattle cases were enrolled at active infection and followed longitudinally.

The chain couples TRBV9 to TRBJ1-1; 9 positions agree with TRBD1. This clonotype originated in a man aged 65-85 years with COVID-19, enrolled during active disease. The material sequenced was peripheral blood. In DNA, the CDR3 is TGTGCCAGCAGCACCGGGACAGGGACGAACACTGAAGCTTTCTTT. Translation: CASSTGTGTNTEAFF. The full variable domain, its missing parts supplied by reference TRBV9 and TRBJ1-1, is DSGVTQTPKHLITATGQRVTLRCSPRSGDLSVYWYQQSLDQGLQFLIQYYNGEERAKGNILERFSAQQFPDLHSELNLSSLELGDSALYFCASSTGTGTNTEAFFGQGTRLTVV.